This note documents a single T cell receptor beta chain sequence. The antigen is unknown. V shed 6 bases, J shed 7 bases, and the junction held 12 bases outside the gene matches. Germline CDR1 DFQATT, CDR2 SNEGSKA (reference sequence). The CDR3 extends over 17 amino acids. The data derive from a study of blood T cells in healthy people across ages. Study-wide findings and caveats: Conclusively comparing naive with antigen-experienced cells was impossible with unsorted PBMCs. Age showed a roughly linear inverse relationship with TCR beta diversity per million T cells.

Then a second PCR, running roughly 7 to 11 cycles, was carried out with a sample-barcoded 5' primer and a J-beta primer mix. A 12-random-nucleotide template-switch adaptor tagged each cDNA molecule. Via MiXCR, TCRdb re-called the 5' RACE reads, giving one row per CDR3 protein. The top ten clones hold roughly 8% of a sample with about 1.7 million distinct CDR3 sequences, about 28% of them seen once. The people who gave samples were healthy Caucasians from Russia, aged 6 to 90. J is TRBJ2-1 and V is TRBV20-1, with TRBD2 matching 16 bases. This TCR was recovered from a woman aged 30 to 39 in good health. Input material: blood. Written as DNA, the CDR3 is TGCAGTGCCTCCGGGACTAGCGGGAGGGCCTTTCGGAATGAGCAGTTCTTC. It codes for CSASGTSGRAFRNEQFF.